Described below is a single T cell receptor beta chain sequence and its context. Its matching antigen is unknown. Vbeta (60) and Jbeta (13) primers were used in the PCR. As originally analysed: A later analysis tallied some 84 million unique TCR beta chains, about 9.9 million of them shared. Some clones are missing from TCRdb's copy, which holds only in-frame ones; the method was immunoSEQ multiplex PCR. V, J and clone size were drawn from that table, and D and trimming were deduced from the DNA. The sample shows about 150,000 clones, 70% to 80% of them seen only once. CDR3 length equals 14 residues. CDR1 is MNHEY, CDR2 SVGAGI, per germline. The V gene lost 6 bases and the J gene lost 6 bases, with 17 bases spanning the gap. The sample comes from a study of cytomegalovirus exposure and HLA in healthy donors. Whole-study findings and limits: One later analysis reportedly identified an Asian-associated ancestry cluster that showed fewer N-insertions than the approximately 600-donor mean. The study put under 200 TCR beta chains on its list as cytomegalovirus-associated. In an earlier analysis, about 87% or about 30%: the productive usage of most TCR beta V segments.

This sequence joins TRBV6-5 and TRBJ2-5; the D gene is possibly TRBD1 (6 bases). This clonotype was sampled from a woman between 40 and 55 years old in good health and CMV-seronegative. Specimen: PBMCs. In DNA, the CDR3 is TGTGCCAGCAGGACTCCCACAGGGATTAAGACCCAGTACTTC. Translated, it gives CASRTPTGIKTQYF.